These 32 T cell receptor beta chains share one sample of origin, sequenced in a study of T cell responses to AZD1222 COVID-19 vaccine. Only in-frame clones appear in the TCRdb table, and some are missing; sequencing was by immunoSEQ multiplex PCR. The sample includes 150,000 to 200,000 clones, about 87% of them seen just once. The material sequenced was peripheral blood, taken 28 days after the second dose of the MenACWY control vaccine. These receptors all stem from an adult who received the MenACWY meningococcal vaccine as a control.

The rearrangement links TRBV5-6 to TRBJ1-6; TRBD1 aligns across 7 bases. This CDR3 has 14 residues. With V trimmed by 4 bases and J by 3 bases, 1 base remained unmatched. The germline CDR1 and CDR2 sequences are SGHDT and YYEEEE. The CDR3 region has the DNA TGTGCCAGCAGCAGGGACAGCTATAATTCACCCCTCCACTTT. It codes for CASSRDSYNSPLHF.

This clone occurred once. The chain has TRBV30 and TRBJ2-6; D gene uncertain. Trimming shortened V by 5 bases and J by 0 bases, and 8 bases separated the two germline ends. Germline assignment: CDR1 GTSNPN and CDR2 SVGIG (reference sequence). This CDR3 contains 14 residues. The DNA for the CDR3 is TGTGCCTGGCGACGGCCCTCTGGGGCCAACGTCCTGACTTTC. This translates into CAWRRPSGANVLTF.

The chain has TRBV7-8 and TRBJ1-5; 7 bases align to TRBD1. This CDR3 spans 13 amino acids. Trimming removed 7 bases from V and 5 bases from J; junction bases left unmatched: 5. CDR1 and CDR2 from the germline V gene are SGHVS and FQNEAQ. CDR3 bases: TGTGCCAGCACCACTCAGGGGGATCAGCCCCAGCATTTT. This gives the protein CASTTQGDQPQHF.

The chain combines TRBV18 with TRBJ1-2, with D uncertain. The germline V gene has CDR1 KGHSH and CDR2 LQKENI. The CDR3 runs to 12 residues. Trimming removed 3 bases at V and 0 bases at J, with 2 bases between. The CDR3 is CASSPANYGYTF. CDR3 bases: TGTGCCAGCTCACCCGCTAACTATGGCTACACCTTC.

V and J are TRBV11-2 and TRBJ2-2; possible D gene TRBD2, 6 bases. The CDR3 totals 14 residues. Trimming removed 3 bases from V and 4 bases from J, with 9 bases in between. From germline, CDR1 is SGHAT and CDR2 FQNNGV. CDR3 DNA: TGTGCCAGCAGCTTCGGGACTCTCACCGGGGAGCTGTTTTTT. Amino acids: CASSFGTLTGELFF.

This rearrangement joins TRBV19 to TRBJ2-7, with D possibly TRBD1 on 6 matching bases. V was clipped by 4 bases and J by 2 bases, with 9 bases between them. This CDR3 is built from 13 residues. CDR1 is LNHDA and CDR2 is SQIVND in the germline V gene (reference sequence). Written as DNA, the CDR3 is TGTGCCAGTAGTAGCGGACAGACCTACGAGCAGTACTTC. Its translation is CASSSGQTYEQYF.

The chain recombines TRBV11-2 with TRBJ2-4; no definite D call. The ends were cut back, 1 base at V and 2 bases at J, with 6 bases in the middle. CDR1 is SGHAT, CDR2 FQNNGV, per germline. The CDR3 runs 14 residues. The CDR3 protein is CASSLAHTKNIQYF. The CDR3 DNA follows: TGTGCCAGCAGCTTAGCGCACACCAAAAACATTCAGTACTTC.

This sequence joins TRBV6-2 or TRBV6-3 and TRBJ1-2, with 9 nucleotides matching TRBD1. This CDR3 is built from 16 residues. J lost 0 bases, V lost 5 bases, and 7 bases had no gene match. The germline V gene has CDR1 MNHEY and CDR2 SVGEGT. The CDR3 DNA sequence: TGTGCCAGCAGTCCACAGGGGGCAGAAGCTAACTATGGCTACACCTTC. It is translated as CASSPQGAEANYGYTF.

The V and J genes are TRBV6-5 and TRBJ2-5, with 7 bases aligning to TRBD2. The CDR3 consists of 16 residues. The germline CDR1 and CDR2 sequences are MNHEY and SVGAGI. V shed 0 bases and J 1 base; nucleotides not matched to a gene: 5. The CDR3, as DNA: TGTGCCAGCAGTTACTCGCGGGTAGCGGGCCAAGAGACCCAGTACTTC. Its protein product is CASSYSRVAGQETQYF.

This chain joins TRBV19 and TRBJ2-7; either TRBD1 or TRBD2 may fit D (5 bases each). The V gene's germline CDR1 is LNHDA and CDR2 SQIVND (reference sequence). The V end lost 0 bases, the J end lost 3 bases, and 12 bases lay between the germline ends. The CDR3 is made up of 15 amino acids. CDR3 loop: CASSIDLGDGYEQYF. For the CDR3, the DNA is TGTGCCAGTAGTATAGATCTAGGGGACGGCTACGAGCAGTACTTC.

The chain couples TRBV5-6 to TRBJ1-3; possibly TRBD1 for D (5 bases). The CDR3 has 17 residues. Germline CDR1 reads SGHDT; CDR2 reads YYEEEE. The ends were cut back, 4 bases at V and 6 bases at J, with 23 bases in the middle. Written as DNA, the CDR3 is TGTGCCAGCAGCCCCTCCGTAAGTGGGGGGATGCCAAACACCATATATTTT. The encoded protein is CASSPSVSGGMPNTIYF.

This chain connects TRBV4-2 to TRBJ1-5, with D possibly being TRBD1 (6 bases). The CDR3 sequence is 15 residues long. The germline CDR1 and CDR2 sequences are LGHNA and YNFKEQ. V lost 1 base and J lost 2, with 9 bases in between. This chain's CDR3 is CASSQGRGGNQPQHF. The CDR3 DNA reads TGTGCCAGCAGCCAAGGAAGGGGGGGCAATCAGCCCCAGCATTTT.

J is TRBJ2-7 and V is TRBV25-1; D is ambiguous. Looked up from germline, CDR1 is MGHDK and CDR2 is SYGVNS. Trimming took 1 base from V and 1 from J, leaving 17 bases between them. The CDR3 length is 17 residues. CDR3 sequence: CASSESVSAGQSYEQYF. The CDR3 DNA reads TGTGCCAGCAGTGAATCAGTATCCGCCGGGCAGTCCTACGAGCAGTACTTC.

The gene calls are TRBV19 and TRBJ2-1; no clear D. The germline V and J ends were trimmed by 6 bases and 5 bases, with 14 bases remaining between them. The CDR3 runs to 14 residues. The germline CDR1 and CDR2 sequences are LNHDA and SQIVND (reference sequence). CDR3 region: CASSLQATNNEQFF. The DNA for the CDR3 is TGTGCCAGTAGCCTCCAGGCTACAAACAATGAGCAGTTCTTC.

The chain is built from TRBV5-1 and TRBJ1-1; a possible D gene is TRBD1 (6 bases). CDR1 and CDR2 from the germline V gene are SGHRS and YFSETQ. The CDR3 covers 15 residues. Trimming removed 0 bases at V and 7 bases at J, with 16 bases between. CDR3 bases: TGCGCCAGCAGCTTGGAGGGGCAGGGGAACGGTGAAGCTTTCTTT. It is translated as CASSLEGQGNGEAFF. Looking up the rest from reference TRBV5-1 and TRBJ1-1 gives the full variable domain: KAGVTQTPRYLIKTRGQQVTLSCSPISGHRSVSWYQQTPGQGLQFLFEYFSETQRNKGNFPGRFSGRQFSNSRSEMNVSTLELGDSALYLCASSLEGQGNGEAFFGQGTRLTVV.

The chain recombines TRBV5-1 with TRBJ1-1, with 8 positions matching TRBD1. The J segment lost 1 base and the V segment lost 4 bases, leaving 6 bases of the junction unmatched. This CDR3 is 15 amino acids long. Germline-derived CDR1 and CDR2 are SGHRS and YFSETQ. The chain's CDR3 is CASSQRTGPNTEAFF. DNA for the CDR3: TGCGCCAGCAGCCAAAGGACAGGGCCGAACACTGAAGCTTTCTTT.

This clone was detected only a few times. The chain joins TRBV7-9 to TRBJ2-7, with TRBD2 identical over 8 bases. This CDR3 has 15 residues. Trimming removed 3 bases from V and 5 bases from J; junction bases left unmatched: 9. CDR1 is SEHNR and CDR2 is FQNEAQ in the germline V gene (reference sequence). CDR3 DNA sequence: TGTGCCAGCAGCTTGGTCGGGGGGGAATACAACGAGCAGTACTTC. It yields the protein CASSLVGGEYNEQYF.

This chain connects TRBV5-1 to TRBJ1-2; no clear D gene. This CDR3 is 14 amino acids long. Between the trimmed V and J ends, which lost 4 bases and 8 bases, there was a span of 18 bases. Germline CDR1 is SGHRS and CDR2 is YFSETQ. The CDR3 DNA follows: TGCGCCAGCAGCGCGGCCGGGAGCTTTGGCGGCTACACCTTC. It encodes CASSAAGSFGGYTF.

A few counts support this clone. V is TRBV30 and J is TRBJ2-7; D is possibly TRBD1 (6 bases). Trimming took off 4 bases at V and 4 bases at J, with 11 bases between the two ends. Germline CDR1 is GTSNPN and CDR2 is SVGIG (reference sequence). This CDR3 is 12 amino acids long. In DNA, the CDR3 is TGTGCCTGGACGGGACATACATACGAGCAGTACTTC. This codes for CAWTGHTYEQYF.

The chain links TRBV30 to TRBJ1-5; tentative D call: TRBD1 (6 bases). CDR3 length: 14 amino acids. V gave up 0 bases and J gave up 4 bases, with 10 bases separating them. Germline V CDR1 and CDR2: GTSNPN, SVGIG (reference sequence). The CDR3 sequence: CAWSVVRGNQPQHF. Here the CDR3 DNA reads TGTGCCTGGAGTGTGGTCAGGGGTAATCAGCCCCAGCATTTT.

CDR3 DNA sequence: TGTGCCAGCAGTGGGGCCGGGTTAATTCAGGGGGCGACTGGAAAACTGTTTTTT. The encoded protein is CASSGAGLIQGATGKLFF. This chain uses TRBV6-1 with TRBJ1-4; TRBD1 matches at 8 bases. Trimming cost V 4 bases and J 10 bases; bases outside gene matches: 20. Germline V gene lookup returns CDR1 MNHNS and CDR2 SASEGT. There are 18 residues in the CDR3.

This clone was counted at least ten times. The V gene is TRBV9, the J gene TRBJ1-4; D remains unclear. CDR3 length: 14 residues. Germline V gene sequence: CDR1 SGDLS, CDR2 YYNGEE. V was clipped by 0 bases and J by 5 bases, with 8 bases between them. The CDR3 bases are TGTGCCAGCAGCGTAGGCGGTTCCAATGAAAAACTGTTTTTT. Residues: CASSVGGSNEKLFF.

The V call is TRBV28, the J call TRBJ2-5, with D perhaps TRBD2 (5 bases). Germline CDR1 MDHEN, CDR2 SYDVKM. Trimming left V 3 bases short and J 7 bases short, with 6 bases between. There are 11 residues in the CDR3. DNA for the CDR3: TGTGCCAGCAGTTTGGAGGTGACCCAGTACTTC. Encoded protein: CASSLEVTQYF.

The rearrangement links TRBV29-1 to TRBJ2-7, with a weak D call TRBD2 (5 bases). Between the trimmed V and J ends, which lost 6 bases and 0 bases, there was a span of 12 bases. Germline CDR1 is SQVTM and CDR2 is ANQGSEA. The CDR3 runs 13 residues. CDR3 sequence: CSVGERNSYEQYF. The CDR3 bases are TGCAGCGTCGGGGAGCGGAACTCCTACGAGCAGTACTTC.

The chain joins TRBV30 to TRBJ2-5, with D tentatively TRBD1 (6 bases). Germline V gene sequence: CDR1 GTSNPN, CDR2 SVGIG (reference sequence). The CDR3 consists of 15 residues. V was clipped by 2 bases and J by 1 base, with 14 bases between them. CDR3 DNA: TGTGCCTGGAGTAAGGGACATGGGGTCCAAGAGACCCAGTACTTC. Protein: CAWSKGHGVQETQYF.

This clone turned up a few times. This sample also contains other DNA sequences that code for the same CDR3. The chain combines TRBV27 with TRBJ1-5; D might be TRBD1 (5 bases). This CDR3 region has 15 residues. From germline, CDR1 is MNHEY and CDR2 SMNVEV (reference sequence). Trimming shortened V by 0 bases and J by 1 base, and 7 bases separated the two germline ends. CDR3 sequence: CASSLSGDSNQPQHF. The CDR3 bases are TGTGCCAGCAGTTTATCGGGGGACAGCAATCAGCCCCAGCATTTT.

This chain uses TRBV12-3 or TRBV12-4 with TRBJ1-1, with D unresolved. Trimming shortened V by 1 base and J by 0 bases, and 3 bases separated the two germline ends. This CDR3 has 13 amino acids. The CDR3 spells CASSLVLNTEAFF. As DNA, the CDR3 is TGTGCCAGCAGTTTAGTACTGAACACTGAAGCTTTCTTT.

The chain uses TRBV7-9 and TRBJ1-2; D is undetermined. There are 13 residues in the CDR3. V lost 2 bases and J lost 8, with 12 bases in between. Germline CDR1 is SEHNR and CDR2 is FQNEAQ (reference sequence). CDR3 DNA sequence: TGTGCCAGCAGCTTATTGGGAGAGAACGGCTACACCTTC. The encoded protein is CASSLLGENGYTF.

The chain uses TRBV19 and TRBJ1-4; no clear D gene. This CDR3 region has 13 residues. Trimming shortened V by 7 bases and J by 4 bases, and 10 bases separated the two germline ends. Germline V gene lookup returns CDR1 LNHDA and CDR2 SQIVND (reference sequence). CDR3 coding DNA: TGTGCCAGTACCTCCAGGTATAATGAAAAACTGTTTTTT. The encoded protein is CASTSRYNEKLFF.

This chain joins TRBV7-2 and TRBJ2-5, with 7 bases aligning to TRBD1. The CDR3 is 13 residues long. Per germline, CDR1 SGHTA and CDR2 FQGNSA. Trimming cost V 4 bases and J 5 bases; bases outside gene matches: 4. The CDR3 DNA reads TGTGCCAGCAGCTCGGGACAGAGGGAGACCCAGTACTTC. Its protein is CASSSGQRETQYF.

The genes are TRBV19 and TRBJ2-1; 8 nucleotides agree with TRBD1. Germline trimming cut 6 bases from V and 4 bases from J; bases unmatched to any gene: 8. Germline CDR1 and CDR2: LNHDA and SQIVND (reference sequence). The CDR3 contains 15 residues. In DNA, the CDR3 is TGTGCCAGTAGACCAACGACAGGGGCATACAATGAGCAGTTCTTC. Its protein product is CASRPTTGAYNEQFF.

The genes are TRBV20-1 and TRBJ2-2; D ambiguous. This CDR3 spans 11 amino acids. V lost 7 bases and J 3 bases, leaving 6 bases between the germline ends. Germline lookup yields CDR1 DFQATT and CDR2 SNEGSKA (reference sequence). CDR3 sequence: CSVRYTGELFF. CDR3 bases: TGCAGTGTTCGGTACACCGGGGAGCTGTTTTTT.